This paragraph covers one TCR beta chain sequence. Germline V gene lookup returns CDR1 SGHTA and CDR2 FQGNSA. The CDR3 is made up of 16 amino acids. J lost 2 bases, V lost 1 base, and 5 bases had no gene match. The isolated RNA, all of it, was reverse transcribed, so expressed TCRB transcripts were what got sequenced. TCRdb's table, derived via immunoSEQ multiplex PCR, lists solely in-frame clones and lacks some. This sample has approximately 470,000 clones, with roughly 30% found just once. Donors underwent one heparinised blood draw, about 0.12 L on average. CD45RO/CCR7/CD25/CD127/CD95/CD27 sorting isolated CD4+ naive, central memory, regulatory and stem cell-like memory cells. This record comes from a study of beta chain features in type 1 diabetes. Looking at the study overall: Across the samples, about 110,000,000 sorted cells were examined in total.

This chain connects TRBV7-2 to TRBJ1-2; 9 bases line up with TRBD1. Sequencing input: naive CD4+ T cells from blood. The source is a man aged 18-30 years in good health. CDR3: CASSLGGQGSNYGYTF. CDR3 DNA: TGTGCCAGCAGCTTAGGGGGACAGGGAAGCAACTATGGCTACACCTTC.